This TCR beta chain appears in the sequencing data of a study of vaccination and CD4 T cells after COVID-19. About the study: Median time from second vaccine dose to sampling was about 77 days (14 to 241). Cultures designated as controls were supplied with a CEFX pool, an HIV-1 Nef pool, or no peptide.

Treatment meaning: roughly 10-day PBMC culture with coronavirus spike peptide pools or control peptides (ViraFEST assay). CD4+ T-cell collection from the unexposed donor predated the COVID-19 pandemic (2011-2018). After culture for about ten days, isolation of CD4+ T cells was performed by negative selection. This clonotype has just one count. Its antigen is unidentified. Whole-study results and caveats: Convalescent patients had a median around 87% of reactive clones appearing only post-vaccination.

Germline V gives CDR1 KGHSH, CDR2 LQKENI. The CDR3 consists of 15 residues. V was clipped by 3 bases and J by 2 bases, with 14 bases between them. The Oncomine TCR Beta short-read assay generated sequence data from the DNA of cultured CD4+ T cells. TCRdb re-called the PCR reads with MiXCR, one entry per CDR3 protein. The sample consists of 9,700 or so distinct CDR3 sequences, 30% to 40% of them appearing once. Sequencing was performed on CD4+ T cells from blood, cultured in vitro. The chain joins TRBV18 to TRBJ2-7; D not resolved. The TCR sequence derives from a human donor in good health. The CDR3 DNA follows: TGTGCCAGCTCACCGGGCAGCTACACCACCTACGAGCAGTACTTC. It specifies CASSPGSYTTYEQYF.